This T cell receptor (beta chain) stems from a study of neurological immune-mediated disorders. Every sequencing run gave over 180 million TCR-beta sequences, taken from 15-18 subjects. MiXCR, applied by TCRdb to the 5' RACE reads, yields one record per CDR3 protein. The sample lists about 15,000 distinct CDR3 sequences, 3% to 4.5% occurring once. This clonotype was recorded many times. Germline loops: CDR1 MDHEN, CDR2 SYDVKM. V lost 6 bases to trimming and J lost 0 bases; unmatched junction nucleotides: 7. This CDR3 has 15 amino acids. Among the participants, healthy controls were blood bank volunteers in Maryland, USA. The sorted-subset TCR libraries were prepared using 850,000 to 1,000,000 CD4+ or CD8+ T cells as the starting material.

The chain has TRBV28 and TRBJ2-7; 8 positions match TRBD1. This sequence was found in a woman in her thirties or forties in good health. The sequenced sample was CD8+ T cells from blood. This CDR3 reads CASSTYRGTSYEQYF. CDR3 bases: TGTGCCAGCAGCACCTACAGGGGGACCTCCTACGAGCAGTACTTC.